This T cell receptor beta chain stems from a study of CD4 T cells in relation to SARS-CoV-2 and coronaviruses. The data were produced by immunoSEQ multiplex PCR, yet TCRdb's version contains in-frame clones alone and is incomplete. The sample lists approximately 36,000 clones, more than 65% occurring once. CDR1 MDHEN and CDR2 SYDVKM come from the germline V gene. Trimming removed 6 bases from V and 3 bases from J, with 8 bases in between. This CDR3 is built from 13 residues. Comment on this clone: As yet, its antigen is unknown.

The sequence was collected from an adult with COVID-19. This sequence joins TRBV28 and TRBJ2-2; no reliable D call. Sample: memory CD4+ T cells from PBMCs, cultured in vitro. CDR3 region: CASSEPYTGELFF. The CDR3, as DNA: TGTGCCAGCAGCGAGCCTTACACCGGGGAGCTGTTTTTT.